The 18 T cell receptor beta chains listed next were all sequenced from one sample in a study of T cell responses to AZD1222 COVID-19 vaccine. Clones were sequenced by immunoSEQ multiplex PCR, and TCRdb holds only the in-frame ones, with some missing. The sample yields under 200,000 clones, more than 75% seen once. Sequenced material: peripheral blood, taken 28 days after the second AZD1222 dose. Source of these receptors: an adult who received the AZD1222 COVID-19 vaccine.

This clone was detected only once. The chain uses TRBV4-1 and TRBJ2-7; D not resolved. V was shortened by 0 bases and J by 4 bases, with 7 bases between the two germline ends. This CDR3 is 13 amino acids long. Germline V gene data show CDR1 as MGHRA and CDR2 as YSYEKL. The CDR3 sequence is CASSQERQYEQYF. The CDR3 DNA follows: TGCGCCAGCAGCCAAGAAAGGCAATACGAGCAGTACTTC.

This rearrangement joins TRBV27 to TRBJ1-5; unclear D gene. V lost 3 bases to trimming and J lost 6 bases, with 12 bases between them. The CDR3 runs to 14 residues. Germline CDR1 MNHEY, CDR2 SMNVEV (reference sequence). In DNA form, the CDR3 reads TGTGCCAGCAGTTTTATCGGGGATTTTCAGCCCCAGCATTTT. Amino acid sequence: CASSFIGDFQPQHF.

This sequence joins TRBV21-1 and TRBJ1-5. TRBV21-1 represents a pseudogene. This CDR3 comprises 12 residues. CDR3 sequence (DNA): TGTGCCAGCAGCAAAGGGAATCAGCCCCAGCATTTT. It translates to CASSKGNQPQHF.

The CDR3 bases are TGTGCCAGCAGTGGTTCAGGGGTTGGAAACACCATATATTTT. It is translated as CASSGSGVGNTIYF. The gene calls are TRBV2 and TRBJ1-3; D might be TRBD1 (6 bases). This CDR3 has 14 residues. Germline-derived CDR1 and CDR2 are SNHLY and FYNNEI. Trimming took off 4 bases at V and 3 bases at J, with 10 bases between the two ends.

The chain carries TRBV7-2 and TRBJ2-1; D is perhaps TRBD2 (7 bases). The germline V gene encodes CDR1 SGHTA and CDR2 FQGNSA. The V gene lost 1 base and the J gene lost 9 bases, with 16 bases spanning the gap. This CDR3 has 15 amino acids. The CDR3, as DNA: TGTGCCAGCAGCTTAGTCGAAGCGGGACACCCTGAGCAGTTCTTC. This gives the protein CASSLVEAGHPEQFF.

The chain has TRBV7-6 and TRBJ2-3; D might be TRBD1 or TRBD2, each matching 5 bases. CDR3 length: 16 residues. The V gene lost 5 bases and the J gene lost 2 bases, with 17 bases spanning the gap. The germline V gene has CDR1 SGHVS and CDR2 FNYEAQ. CDR3 amino acids: CASSGRDGDFTDTQYF. CDR3 nucleotide sequence: TGTGCCAGCAGCGGTCGGGACGGAGACTTCACAGATACGCAGTATTTT.

This chain uses TRBV9 with TRBJ1-2; 8 bases are a match to TRBD1. The CDR3 is made up of 14 amino acids. CDR1 is SGDLS and CDR2 is YYNGEE in the germline V gene. J lost 6 bases, V lost 3 bases, and 7 bases had no gene match. DNA of the CDR3: TGTGCCAGCAGCGATAGACAGGGGCCAAATGGCTACACCTTC. This codes for CASSDRQGPNGYTF.

V gene TRBV30 combines with J gene TRBJ2-1; D may correspond to TRBD1 or TRBD2 (5 bases each). This CDR3 is 12 amino acids long. Germline CDR1 reads GTSNPN; CDR2 reads SVGIG (reference sequence). V lost 0 bases and J lost 12, with 12 bases in between. The CDR3 spells CAWSVLGDGQFF. In nucleotides, the CDR3 is TGTGCCTGGAGTGTTTTGGGGGATGGGCAGTTCTTC.

This clone is a singleton in its sample. V gene TRBV7-9 combines with J gene TRBJ2-1, with 11 nucleotides matching TRBD2. The CDR3 contains 16 residues. The junction had 9 bases not matched to a gene; V was cut back by 3 bases and J by 8 bases. The germline CDR1 and CDR2 sequences are SEHNR and FQNEAQ (reference sequence). This CDR3 is CASSFGLAGREDEQFF. The CDR3 nucleotides read TGTGCCAGCAGCTTTGGACTAGCGGGTCGTGAGGATGAGCAGTTCTTC.

The chain has TRBV24-1 and TRBJ2-2; 8 bases agree with TRBD2. The V and J ends lost 0 bases and 5 bases, in that order; junction bases with no gene match: 7. Germline V CDR1 and CDR2: KGHDR, SFDVKD. The CDR3 has 17 residues. CDR3 amino acids: CATSDLQGGLGTGELFF. The CDR3 DNA reads TGTGCCACCAGTGATTTGCAAGGGGGACTAGGGACCGGGGAGCTGTTTTTT.

DNA for the CDR3: TGTGCCAGCAGGAGGGAGGGAACTAGCTCCTACGAGCAGTACTTC. It encodes CASRREGTSSYEQYF. V gene TRBV2 combines with J gene TRBJ2-7; 7 nucleotides agree with TRBD2. Losses at the gene ends were 6 bases for V and 0 bases for J; bases not matched to a gene: 8. CDR1 and CDR2 from the germline V gene are SNHLY and FYNNEI. The CDR3 has 15 residues.

V usage is TRBV7-2 and J usage is TRBJ1-1; no clear D. Germline CDR1 is SGHTA and CDR2 is FQGNSA. The CDR3 totals 16 residues. Trimming left V 5 bases short and J 4 bases short, with 20 bases between. The CDR3 region is CASSPMTFGLSTEAFF. CDR3 DNA: TGTGCCAGCAGCCCAATGACCTTTGGGCTGTCCACTGAAGCTTTCTTT.

The gene calls are TRBV5-1 and TRBJ2-1; 11 bases line up with TRBD2. CDR3 length: 17 residues. Germline V gene lookup returns CDR1 SGHRS and CDR2 YFSETQ. The J segment lost 2 bases and the V segment lost 4 bases, leaving 8 bases of the junction unmatched. Here the CDR3 reads CASSRIGGLAAYNEQFF. CDR3 nucleotide sequence: TGCGCCAGCAGCCGAATAGGGGGACTAGCGGCCTACAATGAGCAGTTCTTC.

The chain has TRBV15 and TRBJ1-1, with TRBD1 matching 12 bases. There are 14 residues in the CDR3. Germline-derived CDR1 and CDR2 are LNHNV and YYDKDF (reference sequence). V was pared by 9 bases and J by 4 bases, with 6 bases of the junction left unmatched. CDR3 sequence reads: CATGQGAQVTEAFF. CDR3 bases: TGTGCCACGGGACAGGGGGCGCAGGTCACTGAAGCTTTCTTT.

The chain carries TRBV5-4 and TRBJ2-2; possibly TRBD2 for D (5 bases). The germline CDR1 and CDR2 sequences are SGHNT and YYREEE (reference sequence). V lost 0 bases to trimming and J lost 0 bases, with 6 bases between them. This CDR3 is built from 15 residues. CDR3 amino acids: CASSLGGTNTGELFF. The CDR3 DNA reads TGTGCCAGCAGCTTGGGAGGGACGAACACCGGGGAGCTGTTTTTT.

The chain links TRBV25-1 to TRBJ1-1; TRBD1 matches 10 bases. The V gene's germline CDR1 is MGHDK and CDR2 SYGVNS. The CDR3 loop spans 15 amino acids. The V gene end was trimmed by 4 bases and the J gene end by 4 bases; junction bases not matched to a gene: 6. The CDR3 nucleotides read TGTGCCAGCAGTGTCGGACGGACAGGGGGCACTGAAGCTTTCTTT. This sequence encodes CASSVGRTGGTEAFF.

The chain uses TRBV18 and TRBJ2-3, with 11 bases that match TRBD2. After removal of 6 bases from V and 3 bases from J, the junction contained 5 bases not matched to a gene. The CDR3 has 15 residues. The germline CDR1 and CDR2 sequences are KGHSH and LQKENI. CDR3 protein: CASSSGRGFTDTQYF. Written as DNA, the CDR3 is TGTGCCAGCTCTAGCGGGAGGGGATTTACAGATACGCAGTATTTT.

The rearrangement links TRBV6-5 to TRBJ2-1, with TRBD1 identical over 8 bases. V gave up 6 bases and J gave up 9 bases; unmatched junction bases: 7. From germline, CDR1 is MNHEY and CDR2 SVGAGI. There are 13 residues in the CDR3. CDR3 residues: CASSPAGTGEQFF. Here the CDR3 DNA reads TGTGCCAGCAGCCCGGCCGGGACAGGTGAGCAGTTCTTC.